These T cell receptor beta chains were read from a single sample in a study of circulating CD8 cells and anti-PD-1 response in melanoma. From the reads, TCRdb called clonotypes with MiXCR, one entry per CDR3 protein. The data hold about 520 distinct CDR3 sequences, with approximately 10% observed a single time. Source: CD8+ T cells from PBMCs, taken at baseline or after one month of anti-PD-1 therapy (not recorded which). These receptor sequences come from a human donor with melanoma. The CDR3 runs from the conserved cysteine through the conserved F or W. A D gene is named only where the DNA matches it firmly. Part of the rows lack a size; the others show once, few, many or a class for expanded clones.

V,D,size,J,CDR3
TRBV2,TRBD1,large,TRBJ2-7,CASRQWTGGDEQYF
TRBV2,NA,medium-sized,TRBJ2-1,CASSEAIFRGGKGSYNEQFF
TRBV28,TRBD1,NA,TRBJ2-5,CGSGQGAEETQYF
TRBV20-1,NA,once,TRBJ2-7,CSARDYYSPYEQYF
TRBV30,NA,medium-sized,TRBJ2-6,CARDTSGANVLTF
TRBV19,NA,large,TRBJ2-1,CASSILSSYNEQFF
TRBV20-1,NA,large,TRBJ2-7,CSARRQTSYEQYF
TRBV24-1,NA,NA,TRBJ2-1,CATSEEDNRGEQFF
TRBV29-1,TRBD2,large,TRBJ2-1,CSVLAGGPTGREQFF
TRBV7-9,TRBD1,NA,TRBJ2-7,CASRVRQGGRQLPYEQYF
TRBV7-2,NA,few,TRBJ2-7,CASGLGGEQYF
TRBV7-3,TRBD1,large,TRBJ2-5,CASSRFPPGQGGSTGETQYF
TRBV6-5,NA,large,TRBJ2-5,CASSYHPAETQYF
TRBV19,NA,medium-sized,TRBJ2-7,CASSWDKTYEQYF
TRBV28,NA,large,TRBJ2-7,CASSLSPGGVFYEQYF
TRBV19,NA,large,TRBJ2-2,CASSISDYGAGELFF
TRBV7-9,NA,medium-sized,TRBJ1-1,CASSLPANTKAFF
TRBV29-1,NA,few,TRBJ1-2,CSVAWEAYGYTF
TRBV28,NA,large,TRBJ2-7,CASTPGQLLNEQYF
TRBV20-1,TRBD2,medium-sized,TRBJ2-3,CSARQQGLAEDTQYF
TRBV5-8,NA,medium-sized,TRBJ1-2,CASSLVSTGPHGYTF
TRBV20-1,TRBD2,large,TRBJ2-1,CSARVAGSNEQFF
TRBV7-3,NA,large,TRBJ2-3,CASSSSLAPPDTQYF
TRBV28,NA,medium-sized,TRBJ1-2,CASRSERPSANYGYTF
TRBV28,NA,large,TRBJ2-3,CASLLADTQYF
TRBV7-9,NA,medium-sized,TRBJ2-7,CASSLRTSATYEQYF
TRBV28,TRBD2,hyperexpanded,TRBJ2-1,CASASGSGAHEQFF
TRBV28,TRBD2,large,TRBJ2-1,CASKRTGSGTYNEQFF
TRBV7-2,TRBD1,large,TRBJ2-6,CASRMTGPVSGANVLTF
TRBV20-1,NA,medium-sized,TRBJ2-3,CSARPAYTQYF
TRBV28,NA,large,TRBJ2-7,CASSSLRYEQYF
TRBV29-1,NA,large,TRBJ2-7,CSVGGGGSYEQYF
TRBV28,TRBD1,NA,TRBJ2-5,CASSSLRGQGKETQYF
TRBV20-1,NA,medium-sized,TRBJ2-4,CSARAQGPKNIQYF
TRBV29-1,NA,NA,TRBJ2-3,CSVVWGTGPDTQYF
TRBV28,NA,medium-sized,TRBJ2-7,CASSFGDAYEQYF
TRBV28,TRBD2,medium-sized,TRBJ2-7,CASSLPAGGRLVSGEQYF
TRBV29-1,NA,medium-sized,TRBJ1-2,CSVEVGGINYGYTF
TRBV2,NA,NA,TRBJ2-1,CASSSGWEQLF
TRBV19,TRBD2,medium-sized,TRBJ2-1,CASSWTSGRHEQFF
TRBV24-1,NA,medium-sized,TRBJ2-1,CATSVGLDNEQFF
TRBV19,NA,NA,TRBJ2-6,CASSIAARSGANVLTF
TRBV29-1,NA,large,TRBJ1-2,CSVVTQALGYTF
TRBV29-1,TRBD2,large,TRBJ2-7,CSVASGRTTPYEQYF
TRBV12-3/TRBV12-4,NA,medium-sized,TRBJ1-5,CASTPDSSNQPQHF
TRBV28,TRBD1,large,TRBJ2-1,CASSLQGESDEQFF
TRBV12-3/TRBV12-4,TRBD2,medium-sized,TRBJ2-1,CASSLITSGPYNEQFF
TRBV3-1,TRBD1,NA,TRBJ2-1,CASSHTAGTGTYNEQFF